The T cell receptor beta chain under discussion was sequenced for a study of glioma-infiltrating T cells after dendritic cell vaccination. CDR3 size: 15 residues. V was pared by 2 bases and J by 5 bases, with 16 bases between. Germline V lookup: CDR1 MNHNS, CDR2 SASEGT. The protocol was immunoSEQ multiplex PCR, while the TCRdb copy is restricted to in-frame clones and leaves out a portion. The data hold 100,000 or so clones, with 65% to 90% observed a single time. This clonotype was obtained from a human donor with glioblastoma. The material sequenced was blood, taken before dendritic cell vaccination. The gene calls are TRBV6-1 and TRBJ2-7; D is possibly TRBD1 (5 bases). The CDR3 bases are TGTGCCAGCAGTGAACACAGGCGACCTTTGGACGAGCAGTACTTC. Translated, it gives CASSEHRRPLDEQYF.